This entry is about one T cell receptor beta chain. The sample is drawn from a study of blood T cell repertoires in COVID-19. How the authors handled the data: Nucleated cell number was recorded as an estimate derived from reference gene primer amplification. Data came from immunoSEQ multiplex PCR; TCRdb stores just in-frame clones and leaves some out. V and J calls and clone size are as listed in that table; D and trimming were resolved from the DNA. This table has 80,000 to 100,000 clones, over 90% appearing once. This receptor was identified in a human donor with active COVID-19. The donor label of this sample is uncertain. The material sequenced was peripheral blood.

The CDR3 reads CARIVYTGTVYEQYF. DNA of the CDR3: TGTGCCAGGATAGTGTATACCGGGACAGTCTACGAGCAGTACTTC. V usage is TRBV27 and J usage is TRBJ2-7; TRBD1 matches 7 bases. The trim removed 9 bases at V and 3 bases at J, leaving 14 bases unmatched. This CDR3 region has 15 residues. Germline-derived CDR1 and CDR2 are MNHEY and SMNVEV (reference sequence).